These T cell receptor beta chains were read from a single sample in a study of T-cell memory formation after mild COVID-19. TCRdb reprocessed the 5' RACE reads with MiXCR, giving one entry per CDR3 protein. The sample contains about 57,000 distinct CDR3 sequences, more than 9% of which appear only once. Sequenced sample: PBMCs or a T cell subset sorted from them (not recorded which). The receptors shown here come from a man younger than 30 who had mild COVID-19 (a few samples of this study predate the infection). Cell type and time point are not known. Each CDR3 is given with its conserved first and last residue. D genes are given only for firm matches. Clone size is stated in some rows and not others, as once, few, many or a class when expanded.

v_call,clone_size,cdr3_length,d_call,j_call,cdr3_nt,cdr3_aa
TRBV19,-,12,TRBD1,TRBJ1-2,TGTGCCAGTAAACAGGGGGATTATGGCTACACCTTC,CASKQGDYGYTF
TRBV7-2,few,17,-,TRBJ2-2,TGTGCCAGCAGCCCCCCCCTCAGGAGGCGCACGGTCGGGGAGCTGTTTTTT,CASSPPLRRRTVGELFF
TRBV6-4,many,13,-,TRBJ2-3,TGTGCCAGCAGCAACAGGGGCACAGATACGCAGTATTTT,CASSNRGTDTQYF
TRBV24-1,-,15,-,TRBJ2-3,TGTGCCACCAGTGATTACCAGGGGAAACCAGATACGCAGTATTTT,CATSDYQGKPDTQYF
TRBV7-2,-,16,-,TRBJ2-3,TGTGCCAGCAGCGGCAACCGGGGAGCTAGCACAGATACGCAGTATTTT,CASSGNRGASTDTQYF
TRBV5-4,-,13,-,TRBJ2-1,TGTGCCAGCAGGCTCCGAGTCGACAATGAGCAGTTCTTC,CASRLRVDNEQFF
TRBV4-2,few,15,TRBD1,TRBJ1-6,TGTGCCAGCAGCCAAGGACAGGGGTATAATTCACCCCTCCACTTT,CASSQGQGYNSPLHF
TRBV7-9,-,17,-,TRBJ1-5,TGTGCCAGCAGCTTAGAGGGTGGGGTAGGAGCGAATCAGCCCCAGCATTTT,CASSLEGGVGANQPQHF
TRBV5-1,many,14,-,TRBJ2-5,TGCGCCAGCAGCCTAGGGGCGGCCCCGAAGACCCAGTACTTC,CASSLGAAPKTQYF
TRBV6-1,-,12,TRBD1,TRBJ1-2,TGTGCCAGCTTTCCGGGACAGGGAGGCTACACCTTC,CASFPGQGGYTF
TRBV4-3,few,15,-,TRBJ2-5,TGCGCCAGCAGCCGGAGCTCGAGCAGGGTAGAGACCCAGTACTTC,CASSRSSSRVETQYF
TRBV14,few,14,-,TRBJ2-3,TGTGCCAGCAGCCCGACAGTTAACACAGATACGCAGTATTTT,CASSPTVNTDTQYF
TRBV21-1,-,14,-,TRBJ2-2,TGTGCCAGCAGCAACTCGACAGCTACCGGGGAGCTGTTTTTT,CASSNSTATGELFF
TRBV5-1,few,15,-,TRBJ1-5,TGCGCCAGCAGCTTGTTCTCAGGGGTCGATCAGCCCCAGCATTTT,CASSLFSGVDQPQHF
TRBV5-4,few,14,-,TRBJ2-7,TGTGCCAGCAGCCCCCCCGGGCAGGCCTACGAGCAGTACTTC,CASSPPGQAYEQYF
TRBV5-3,once,15,-,TRBJ1-5,TGTGCCAGAAGCTTGGCCAACGATAGCAATCAGCCCCAGCATTTT,CARSLANDSNQPQHF
TRBV24-1,few,16,TRBD1,TRBJ1-5,TGTGCCACCAGTGACGGCCGACAGGGGAACAATCAGCCCCAGCATTTT,CATSDGRQGNNQPQHF
TRBV5-6,-,16,TRBD1,TRBJ1-5,TGTGCCAGCAGCTCGAACCGGGACAGGGGACGCCAGCCCCAGCATTTT,CASSSNRDRGRQPQHF
TRBV20-1,many,14,-,TRBJ1-1,TGCAGTGCTAGTCCCGGCTACATGAACACTGAAGCTTTCTTT,CSASPGYMNTEAFF
TRBV18,-,14,-,TRBJ1-1,TGTGCCAGCTCACCACGGCAGGTCGGCACTGAAGCTTTCTTT,CASSPRQVGTEAFF
TRBV4-1,-,15,TRBD1,TRBJ2-7,TGCGCCAGCAGCCAAGAGTCGACAGGGGGCTCCGAGCAGTACTTC,CASSQESTGGSEQYF
TRBV20-1,-,14,TRBD1,TRBJ1-2,TGCAGTGCTAGAGATGGTAGGGGGCCGGATGGCTACACCTTC,CSARDGRGPDGYTF
TRBV4-1,few,15,TRBD1,TRBJ2-1,TGCGCCAGCAGCCAAGTGGCGGGACAGGGGGGTGAGCAGTTCTTC,CASSQVAGQGGEQFF
TRBV7-9,many,18,TRBD2,TRBJ2-4,TGTGCCAGCAGCCCCCGGGGGGGCGGCCCATCGGCCAAAAACATTCAGTACTTC,CASSPRGGGPSAKNIQYF
TRBV7-2,many,20,-,TRBJ1-6,TGTGCCAGCAGCTCTTATACCCCCCGTACCGTCCGGGCCCCAGGAGCACCCCTCCACTTT,CASSSYTPRTVRAPGAPLHF
TRBV7-2,-,11,-,TRBJ2-3,TGTGCCAGCAGCTCACTTAATACGCAGTATTTT,CASSSLNTQYF
TRBV7-2,-,15,TRBD1,TRBJ1-2,TGTGCCAGCAGCTACTCGACAGGGGAGAACTATGGCTACACCTTC,CASSYSTGENYGYTF
TRBV11-2,few,18,TRBD2,TRBJ2-1,TGTGCCAGCAGCCTAAACTCCATGACTAGCGGGAGTTACAATGAGCAGTTCTTC,CASSLNSMTSGSYNEQFF
TRBV7-2,-,15,-,TRBJ1-1,TGTGCCAGCCACATACGGGGGGCTTATGACACTGAAGCTTTCTTT,CASHIRGAYDTEAFF
TRBV9,few,16,-,TRBJ2-5,TGTGCCAGCAGCGTCGAAGGCAGGGGTTGGGAAGAGACCCAGTACTTC,CASSVEGRGWEETQYF
TRBV3-1,few,15,-,TRBJ2-5,TGTGCCAGCAGCCGCCCAATGGGGCGGCAAGAGACCCAGTACTTC,CASSRPMGRQETQYF
TRBV7-9,-,13,-,TRBJ2-7,TGTGCCAGCAGCTTTCGCCAGGGCTACGAGCAGTACTTC,CASSFRQGYEQYF
TRBV16,-,12,-,TRBJ1-1,TGTGCCAGCAGCCTCACATACACTGAAGCTTTCTTT,CASSLTYTEAFF
TRBV20-1,few,15,TRBD1,TRBJ2-7,TGCAGTGCTAGAATCCCGACAGGGGTAGACTACGAGCAGTACTTC,CSARIPTGVDYEQYF
TRBV5-1,many,16,TRBD1,TRBJ1-1,TGCGCCAGCAGCTCGACCCCGGGACAGGGGAACACTGAAGCTTTCTTT,CASSSTPGQGNTEAFF
TRBV30,-,13,TRBD2,TRBJ2-5,TGTGCCTCCGGGGGGGGGAACCAAGAGACCCAGTACTTC,CASGGGNQETQYF
TRBV29-1,-,15,TRBD1,TRBJ1-2,TGCAGCGTTTCTCCCAAGGGGACAGGGAACTATGGCTACACCTTC,CSVSPKGTGNYGYTF
TRBV7-2,-,15,-,TRBJ1-6,TGTGCCAGCAGCCCGAGGAGCTCCTATAATTCACCCCTCCACTTT,CASSPRSSYNSPLHF
TRBV7-8,few,15,TRBD1,TRBJ1-5,TGTGCCAGCAGCTCACAGGGGGCTTATGGTCAGCCCCAGCATTTT,CASSSQGAYGQPQHF
TRBV6-5,-,16,TRBD2,TRBJ2-2,TGTGCCAGCAGTTGGACCGGGACTAGCGTCACCGGGGAGCTGTTTTTT,CASSWTGTSVTGELFF
TRBV20-1,many,16,TRBD2,TRBJ2-3,TGCAGTGCTAGTCGACTAGCGGGGGGGAACACAGATACGCAGTATTTT,CSASRLAGGNTDTQYF
TRBV6-2/TRBV6-3,-,12,-,TRBJ2-7,TGTGCCAGCAGTTCTCGGACGGACGAGCAGTACTTC,CASSSRTDEQYF
TRBV4-1,-,15,-,TRBJ1-1,TGCGCCAGCAGCCAAGATTTGGGGGGAGGCACTGAAGCTTTCTTT,CASSQDLGGGTEAFF
TRBV6-2/TRBV6-3,-,15,-,TRBJ2-6,TGTGCCAGCAGTTACTCGACGGCTGGGGCCAACGTCCTGACTTTC,CASSYSTAGANVLTF
TRBV4-1,many,17,TRBD1,TRBJ1-4,TGCGCCAGCAGCCATCCCCCAGCGGGACAGGAGGGGGAAAAACTGTTTTTT,CASSHPPAGQEGEKLFF
TRBV20-1,few,12,-,TRBJ2-3,TGCAGTGCAAGCGAGGTAACAGATACGCAGTATTTT,CSASEVTDTQYF
TRBV6-6,-,15,-,TRBJ2-3,TGTGCCAGCAGTCGACGGGACACCAACACAGATACGCAGTATTTT,CASSRRDTNTDTQYF
TRBV6-5,many,14,-,TRBJ2-7,TGTGCCAGCAGTTACGTGGACTCGTCAGATGAGCAGTACTTC,CASSYVDSSDEQYF
TRBV12-3/TRBV12-4,few,14,-,TRBJ2-3,TGTGCCAGCAGAATAGGACAGACCACAGATACGCAGTATTTT,CASRIGQTTDTQYF
TRBV5-1,-,14,-,TRBJ1-1,TGCGCCAGCAGCCTCCAGGGGTACCGCACTGAAGCTTTCTTT,CASSLQGYRTEAFF
TRBV7-3,few,14,-,TRBJ1-1,TGTGCCAGCAGCTTAACGGGGGTAGGGACTGAAGCTTTCTTT,CASSLTGVGTEAFF
TRBV20-1,few,16,-,TRBJ2-3,TGCAGTGCTCATCCCCAATTCGGGGCTAGCACAGATACGCAGTATTTT,CSAHPQFGASTDTQYF
TRBV7-2,many,15,-,TRBJ1-1,TGTGCCAGCACCGTAGAGGGCAGGGGTCACGCTGAAGCTTTCTTT,CASTVEGRGHAEAFF
TRBV15,-,12,-,TRBJ1-2,TGTGCCACCAGCAGAACCAGGAGGGACTACACCTTC,CATSRTRRDYTF